One and the same sample provided the 22 T cell receptor beta chains below, sequenced in a study of blood T cell repertoires in COVID-19. Data came from immunoSEQ multiplex PCR; TCRdb stores just in-frame clones and leaves some out. The repertoire holds around 140,000 clones, with over 75% as singletons. The specimen sequenced was peripheral blood. These receptors were taken from a man between 65 and 85 years old with acute or convalescent COVID-19.

The rearrangement uses TRBV19 and TRBJ1-2; perhaps TRBD1 as D (5 bases). V was cut by 7 bases and J by 0 bases, with 18 bases left in between. The CDR3 is made up of 16 amino acids. Germline V gives CDR1 LNHDA, CDR2 SQIVND (reference sequence). CDR3: CASTSGGRTANYGYTF. CDR3 nucleotide sequence: TGTGCCAGTACTAGCGGGGGACGTACGGCTAACTATGGCTACACCTTC.

The rearrangement uses TRBV30 and TRBJ1-1; 10 bases are a match to TRBD1. Trimming cost V 4 bases and J 11 bases; bases outside gene matches: 16. The length of the CDR3 is 15 residues. Germline CDR1 reads GTSNPN; CDR2 reads SVGIG (reference sequence). CDR3 protein: CAWIVGITGTGVAFF. In DNA form, the CDR3 reads TGTGCCTGGATCGTAGGTATTACCGGGACAGGGGTTGCTTTCTTT.

This chain joins TRBV19 and TRBJ1-4, with 10 bases that match TRBD1. CDR3 length: 16 residues. The J segment lost 8 bases and the V segment lost 4 bases, leaving 10 bases of the junction unmatched. Germline V gives CDR1 LNHDA, CDR2 SQIVND (reference sequence). The CDR3 sequence: CASSRVGQGYGEKLFF. DNA for the CDR3: TGTGCCAGTAGTAGAGTGGGACAGGGGTATGGAGAAAAACTGTTTTTT.

CDR3 sequence (DNA): TGTGCCAGCGCGGTGACGGGTGATAATTCACCCCTCCACTTT. Translation gives CASAVTGDNSPLHF. This sequence joins TRBV6-5 and TRBJ1-6; D gene unclear. Trimming removed 8 bases from V and 5 bases from J, with 13 bases in between. The CDR3 contains 14 residues. CDR1 and CDR2 from the germline V gene are MNHEY and SVGAGI.

The CDR3 nucleotides are TGTGCCAGCAGTTTAAGTGGCGGGGGCACTGAAGCTTTCTTT. Protein: CASSLSGGGTEAFF. J is TRBJ1-1 and V is TRBV28; weak D call: TRBD1 (5 bases). V was cut by 2 bases and J by 4 bases, with 11 bases left in between. Germline V gene lookup returns CDR1 MDHEN and CDR2 SYDVKM. This CDR3 comprises 14 residues.

The J gene is TRBJ2-5, the V gene TRBV19; TRBD2 agrees at 9 bases. Germline V gives CDR1 LNHDA, CDR2 SQIVND (reference sequence). The CDR3 sequence is 17 residues long. J gave up 5 bases and V 6 bases, and 16 bases lay outside the gene matches. The CDR3 protein is CASSSGLARDLGETQYF. CDR3 sequence (DNA): TGTGCCAGTAGCTCAGGACTAGCGCGGGACTTGGGGGAGACCCAGTACTTC.

The CDR3 DNA sequence: TGTGCCAGCAGCTTAGAGACAGGGGGAAGCGAGCAGTACTTC. The encoded protein is CASSLETGGSEQYF. The V call is TRBV11-2, the J call TRBJ2-7; 9 bases are a match to TRBD1. The length of the CDR3 is 14 residues. The germline V gene encodes CDR1 SGHAT and CDR2 FQNNGV. The trim removed 0 bases at V and 6 bases at J, leaving 3 bases unmatched.

CDR3 protein: CASSLTGNHEQYF. Here the CDR3 DNA reads TGTGCCAGCAGCTTGACAGGGAACCACGAGCAGTACTTC. The rearrangement uses TRBV5-8 and TRBJ2-7, with D possibly being TRBD1 (6 bases). This CDR3 has 13 amino acids. Germline-derived CDR1 and CDR2 are SGHTS and YDEGEE. V lost 1 base and J 5 bases, leaving 10 bases between the germline ends.

V is TRBV6-6 and J is TRBJ1-2; D is ambiguous. The V gene lost 7 bases and the J gene lost 4 bases, with 19 bases spanning the gap. Germline V gives CDR1 MNHNY, CDR2 SVGAGI (reference sequence). The CDR3 sequence is 15 residues long. CDR3 coding DNA: TGTGCCAGCACCCCAGAGAACAGCCCCTCCTATGGCTACACCTTC. Translated, it gives CASTPENSPSYGYTF.

This clone appeared once. The V and J genes are TRBV6-5 and TRBJ1-5, with 7 bases lining up with TRBD1. Germline assignment: CDR1 MNHEY and CDR2 SVGAGI. The CDR3 sequence is 12 residues long. J was trimmed by 3 bases and V by 11 bases; bases with no gene match: 4. The DNA for the CDR3 is TGTGCCGGAGGACAGGTCAATCAGCCCCAGCATTTT. This gives the protein CAGGQVNQPQHF.

The J gene is TRBJ1-2, the V gene TRBV5-4; D gene ambiguous. Per germline, CDR1 SGHNT and CDR2 YYREEE (reference sequence). V gave up 0 bases and J gave up 8 bases, with 14 bases separating them. This CDR3 is 14 amino acids long. The CDR3 DNA is TGTGCCAGCAGCTTGGGCGGTCTTGGAGGGGGCTACACCTTC. It is translated as CASSLGGLGGGYTF.

CDR3 in DNA: TGTGCCAGCAGCTTATTGGGAAAGACAGGTTACAATGAGCAGTTCTTC. It encodes CASSLLGKTGYNEQFF. The chain links TRBV7-3 to TRBJ2-1; D might be TRBD1 (6 bases). The length of the CDR3 is 16 residues. V shed 2 bases and J shed 4 bases, with 15 bases lying between them. CDR1 and CDR2 from the germline V gene are SGHTA and FQGTGA.

This chain uses TRBV27 with TRBJ1-1, with 11 bases that match TRBD1. This CDR3 region has 15 residues. Losses at the gene ends were 3 bases for V and 4 bases for J; bases not matched to a gene: 4. From germline, CDR1 is MNHEY and CDR2 SMNVEV (reference sequence). This CDR3 is CASSLGTGGTTEAFF. The CDR3 DNA follows: TGTGCCAGCAGTTTGGGGACAGGGGGAACCACTGAAGCTTTCTTT.

This sequence joins TRBV5-1 and TRBJ1-2; perhaps TRBD1 as D (6 bases). Per the germline V gene, CDR1 is SGHRS and CDR2 is YFSETQ. The CDR3 is 14 residues long. Between the trimmed V and J ends, which lost 2 bases and 6 bases, there was a span of 14 bases. As DNA, the CDR3 is TGCGCCAGCAGCTTTTCCACGGACAGCGATGGCTACACCTTC. It codes for CASSFSTDSDGYTF.

The chain recombines TRBV30 with TRBJ1-5; no clear D. V dropped 3 bases and J dropped 0 bases, with 18 bases sitting between them. The CDR3 is made up of 17 amino acids. Germline V gives CDR1 GTSNPN, CDR2 SVGIG (reference sequence). This CDR3 reads CAWSVATGDNSNQPQHF. The CDR3 bases are TGTGCCTGGAGCGTAGCCACGGGAGATAATAGCAATCAGCCCCAGCATTTT.

This clone has only a few counts. The chain carries TRBV19 and TRBJ2-1, with TRBD2 matching 13 bases. V gave up 4 bases and J gave up 5 bases; unmatched junction bases: 2. Germline V CDR1 and CDR2: LNHDA, SQIVND (reference sequence). The CDR3 is 15 residues long. This chain's CDR3 is CASSTGTSGNNEQFF. The CDR3 nucleotides are TGTGCCAGTAGTACCGGGACTAGCGGGAACAATGAGCAGTTCTTC.

The rearrangement joins TRBV19 to TRBJ2-2; 8 bases are a match to TRBD2. From germline, CDR1 is LNHDA and CDR2 SQIVND (reference sequence). The junction had 10 bases not matched to a gene; V was cut back by 5 bases and J by 2 bases. The CDR3 is 17 residues long. DNA for the CDR3: TGTGCCAGTAGTCGGTACGGGGCGGGGGGAAACACCGGGGAGCTGTTTTTT. Translating it yields CASSRYGAGGNTGELFF.

The sample holds a few counts of this clone. This chain joins TRBV6-6 and TRBJ1-2; tentatively, D is TRBD1 (6 bases). The CDR3 length is 15 residues. The germline CDR1 and CDR2 sequences are MNHNY and SVGAGI (reference sequence). V was clipped by 6 bases and J by 1 base, with 15 bases between them. As DNA, the CDR3 is TGTGCCAGCAGCGGGCTTGGACAGCTTAACTATGGCTACACCTTC. Its translation: CASSGLGQLNYGYTF.

This clone occurred once. The chain carries TRBV6-5 and TRBJ1-2; D uncertain. The CDR3 is made up of 15 amino acids. Germline V CDR1 and CDR2: MNHEY, SVGAGI. Trimming shortened V by 0 bases and J by 5 bases, and 13 bases separated the two germline ends. The chain's CDR3 is CASSYSNLAAYGYTF. CDR3 coding DNA: TGTGCCAGCAGTTACTCGAACCTTGCGGCTTATGGCTACACCTTC.

V and J are TRBV19 and TRBJ2-3; 7 positions match TRBD2. Trimming cost V 5 bases and J 6 bases; bases outside gene matches: 17. In germline, CDR1 is LNHDA, CDR2 SQIVND (reference sequence). This CDR3 is built from 17 residues. In DNA form, the CDR3 reads TGTGCCAGTAGTTCTCTCCAGCGGGGAGAAGTGGGGGATACGCAGTATTTT. Its protein product is CASSSLQRGEVGDTQYF.

The chain carries TRBV23-1 and TRBJ2-4, with 8 bases fitting TRBD1. TRBV23-1 is given ORF status, its function remaining uncertain. This CDR3 is built from 16 residues. The junction had 10 bases not matched to a gene; V was cut back by 4 bases and J by 5 bases. This CDR3 reads CASSPVDRGCQNIQYF. CDR3 in DNA: TGCGCCAGCAGTCCAGTAGACAGGGGTTGCCAAAACATTCAGTACTTC.

The rearrangement joins TRBV5-1 to TRBJ2-7, with 9 bases aligning to TRBD2. The CDR3 extends over 14 amino acids. CDR1 SGHRS and CDR2 YFSETQ come from the germline V gene. The J segment lost 3 bases and the V segment lost 5 bases, leaving 6 bases of the junction unmatched. CDR3 DNA: TGCGCCAGCAGTACGGGAGCGGGAGGCTACGAGCAGTACTTC. It encodes CASSTGAGGYEQYF.